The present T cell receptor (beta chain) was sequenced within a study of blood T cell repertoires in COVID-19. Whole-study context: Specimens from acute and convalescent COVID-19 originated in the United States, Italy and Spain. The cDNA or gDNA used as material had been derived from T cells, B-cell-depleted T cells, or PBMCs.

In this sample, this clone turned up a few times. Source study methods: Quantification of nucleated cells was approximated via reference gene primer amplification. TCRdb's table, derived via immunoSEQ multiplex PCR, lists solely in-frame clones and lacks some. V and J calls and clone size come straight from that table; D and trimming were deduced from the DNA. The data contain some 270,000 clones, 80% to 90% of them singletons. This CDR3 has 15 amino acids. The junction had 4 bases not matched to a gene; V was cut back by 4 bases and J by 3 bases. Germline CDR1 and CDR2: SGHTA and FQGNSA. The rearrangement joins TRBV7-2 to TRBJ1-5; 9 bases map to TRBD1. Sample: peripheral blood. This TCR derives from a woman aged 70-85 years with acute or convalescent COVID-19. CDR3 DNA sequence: TGTGCCAGCAGCTCGGGACAGGGCGTCAATCAGCCCCAGCATTTT. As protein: CASSSGQGVNQPQHF.